The T cell receptor beta chain under discussion was sequenced for a study of CD8 T cells in ankylosing spondylitis (dated by TCRdb to 2016 to 2017). Regarding the complete study: To find TCR variants linked to disease, the study profiled T cell receptor beta repertoires in ankylosing spondylitis patients and healthy donors. The full study cohort was made up of 25 ankylosing spondylitis patients and 108 healthy donors. Samples of peripheral blood were taken, and for ankylosing spondylitis patients, synovial fluid was collected as well. Study-wide findings and limitations: In peripheral blood, the disease-linked clones were found at relatively low frequencies and had a CD8+ phenotype. Some of the motif variants had been reported before in the synovial fluid and blood of reactive arthritis patients, a finding that suggests common disease-initiation mechanisms. The disease-linked clones were reported to be significantly enriched in matched synovial fluid samples from ankylosing spondylitis patients. A TCR beta motif made up of eight or nine highly homologous amino acid variants appeared to be characteristic of blood from ankylosing spondylitis patients.

The instrument given in TCRdb is Illumina HiSeq 2500. TCR beta libraries were prepared by quantitative 5'-RACE with molecular barcodes. The paper's data handling went like this. Disease-linked TCR variants were identified with a new computational method built on a probabilistic model of VDJ rearrangement. Clones were called with MiXCR by TCRdb after fastp trimmed the public reads at Q25, and only in-frame beta chains were retained. Each entry merges the rows of one CDR3 protein and shows their most common DNA and genes. These V and J calls derive from TCRdb rather than the authors' analysis. The sample has about 250,000 distinct CDR3 sequences on record, roughly a tenth of them singletons. 2.6% of the sample is held by the ten biggest clonotypes. From a lookup of the germline V gene, CDR1 and CDR2 are KGHSH and LQKENI. From its cysteine to its phenylalanine, the CDR3 spans 15 amino acids. The retained sequence is limited to the CDR3, 45 bases, with the frame set at the first base. A distance of 10 bases separates the germline ends of V and J, which lose 0 bases and 2 bases respectively.

This clonotype was detected ten times or more. The antigen it recognizes is unknown. The record has no base qualities; no much larger clone is one base away. In this chain, TRBV18 is recombined with TRBJ2-5; TRBD2 is a possible D gene, resting on 5 matching bases. The specimen was blood, either unsorted or a sorted T cell fraction (not recorded which). This sequence was found in a male donor with ankylosing spondylitis or in good health (not recorded which). The DNA sequence reads TGTGCCAGCTCACCACCTTCGGGGTATCAAGAGACCCAGTACTTC. The resulting protein is CASSPPSGYQETQYF.